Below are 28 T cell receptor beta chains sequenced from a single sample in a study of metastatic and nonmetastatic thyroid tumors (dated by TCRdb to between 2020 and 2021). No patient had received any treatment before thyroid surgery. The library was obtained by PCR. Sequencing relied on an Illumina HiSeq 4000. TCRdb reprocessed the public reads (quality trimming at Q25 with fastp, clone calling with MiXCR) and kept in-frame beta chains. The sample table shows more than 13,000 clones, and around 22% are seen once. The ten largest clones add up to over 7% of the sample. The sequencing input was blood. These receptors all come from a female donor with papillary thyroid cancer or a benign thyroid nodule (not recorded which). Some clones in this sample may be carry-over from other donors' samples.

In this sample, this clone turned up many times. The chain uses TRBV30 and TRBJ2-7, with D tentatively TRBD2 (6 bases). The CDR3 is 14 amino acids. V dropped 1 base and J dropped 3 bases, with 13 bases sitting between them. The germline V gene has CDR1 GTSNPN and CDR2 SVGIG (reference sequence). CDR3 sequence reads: CAWSDVAGLYEQYF. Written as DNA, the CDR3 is TGTGCCTGGAGTGATGTCGCGGGACTCTACGAGCAGTACTTC.

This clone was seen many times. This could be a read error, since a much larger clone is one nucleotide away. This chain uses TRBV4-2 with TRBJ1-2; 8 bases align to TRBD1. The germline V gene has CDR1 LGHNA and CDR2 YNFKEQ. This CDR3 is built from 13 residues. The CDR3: CASGQEDRGGYTF. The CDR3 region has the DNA TGTGCCAGCGGCCAAGAAGACAGGGGTGGCTACACCTTC.

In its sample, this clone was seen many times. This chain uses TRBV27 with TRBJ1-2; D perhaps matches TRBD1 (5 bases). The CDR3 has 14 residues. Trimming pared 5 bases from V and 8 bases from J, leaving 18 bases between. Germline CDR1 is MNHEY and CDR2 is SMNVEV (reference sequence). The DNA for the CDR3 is TGTGCCAGCAGTCCGCAGGGAGCCCGGGGGGGCTACACCTTC. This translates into CASSPQGARGGYTF.

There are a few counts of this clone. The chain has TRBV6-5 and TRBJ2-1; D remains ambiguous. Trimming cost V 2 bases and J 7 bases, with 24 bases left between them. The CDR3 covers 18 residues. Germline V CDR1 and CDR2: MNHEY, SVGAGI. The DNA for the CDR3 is TGTGCCAGCAGTTACGTAGCCGGAGCGACCAAGGTGAAGAATGAGCAGTTCTTC. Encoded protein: CASSYVAGATKVKNEQFF.

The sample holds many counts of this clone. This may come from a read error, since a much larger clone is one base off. The CDR3 nucleotides are TGTGCCGGCAGTCAACTTCCTAGCACAGATACGCAGTATTTT. It is translated as CAGSQLPSTDTQYF. The chain is built from TRBV28 and TRBJ2-3, with no clear D. The CDR3 sequence is 14 residues long. Germline V gene lookup returns CDR1 MDHEN and CDR2 SYDVKM.

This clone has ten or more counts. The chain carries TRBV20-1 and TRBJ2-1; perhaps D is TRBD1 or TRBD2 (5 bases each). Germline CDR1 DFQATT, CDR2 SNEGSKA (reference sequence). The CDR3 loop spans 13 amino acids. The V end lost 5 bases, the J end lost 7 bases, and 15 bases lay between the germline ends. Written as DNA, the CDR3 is TGCAGTGCTGCCAGGACGGGGCGTAATGAGCAGTTCTTC. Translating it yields CSAARTGRNEQFF.

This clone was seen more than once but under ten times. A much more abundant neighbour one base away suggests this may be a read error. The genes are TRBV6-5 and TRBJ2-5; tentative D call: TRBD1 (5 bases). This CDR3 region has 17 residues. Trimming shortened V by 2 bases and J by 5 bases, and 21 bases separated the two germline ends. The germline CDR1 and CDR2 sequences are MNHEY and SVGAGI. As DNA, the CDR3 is TGTGCCAGCAGTTACGGAATGACAGTGATTTTTCAGGAGACCCAGTACTTC. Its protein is CASSYGMTVIFQETQYF.

The CDR3 bases are TGCGCCAGCAGCGCCATCCGGACTCCTAGAACAGATACGCAGTATTTT. This gives the protein CASSAIRTPRTDTQYF. The rearrangement links TRBV5-1 to TRBJ2-3, with D perhaps TRBD2 (5 bases). With 4 bases removed from V and 3 bases from J, the gap between germline ends came to 18 bases. CDR3 length equals 16 residues. The germline gives CDR1 SGHRS, CDR2 YFSETQ. Full variable domain (remainder filled in from reference TRBV5-1 and TRBJ2-3): KAGVTQTPRYLIKTRGQQVTLSCSPISGHRSVSWYQQTPGQGLQFLFEYFSETQRNKGNFPGRFSGRQFSNSRSEMNVSTLELGDSALYLCASSAIRTPRTDTQYFGPGTRLTVL.

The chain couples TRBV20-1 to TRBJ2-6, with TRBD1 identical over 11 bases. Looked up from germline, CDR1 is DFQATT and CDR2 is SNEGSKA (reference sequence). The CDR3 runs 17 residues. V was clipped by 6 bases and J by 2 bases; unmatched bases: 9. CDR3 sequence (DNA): TGCAGTGCCCCAAGGACAGGGGGCGCGACTGGGGCCAACGTCCTGACTTTC. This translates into CSAPRTGGATGANVLTF.

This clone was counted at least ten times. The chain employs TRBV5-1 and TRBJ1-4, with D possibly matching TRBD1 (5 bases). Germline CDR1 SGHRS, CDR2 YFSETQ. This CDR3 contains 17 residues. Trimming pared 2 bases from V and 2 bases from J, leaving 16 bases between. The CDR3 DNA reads TGCGCCAGCAGCTTATCCGGAGTGGGACTTACTAATGAAAAACTGTTTTTT. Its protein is CASSLSGVGLTNEKLFF. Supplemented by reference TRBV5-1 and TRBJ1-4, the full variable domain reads KAGVTQTPRYLIKTRGQQVTLSCSPISGHRSVSWYQQTPGQGLQFLFEYFSETQRNKGNFPGRFSGRQFSNSRSEMNVSTLELGDSALYLCASSLSGVGLTNEKLFFGSGTQLSVL.

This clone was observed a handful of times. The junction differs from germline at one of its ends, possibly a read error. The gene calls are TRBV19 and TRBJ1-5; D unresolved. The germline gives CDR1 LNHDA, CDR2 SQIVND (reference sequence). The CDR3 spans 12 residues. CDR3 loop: CASSRAVHPQHF. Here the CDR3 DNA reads TGCGCCAGTTCCCGGGCCGTCCATCCCCAGCATTTT.

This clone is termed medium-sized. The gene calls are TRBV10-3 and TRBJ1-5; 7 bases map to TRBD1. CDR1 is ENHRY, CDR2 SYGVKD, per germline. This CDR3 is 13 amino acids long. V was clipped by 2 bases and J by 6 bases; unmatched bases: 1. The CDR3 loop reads CAISERGLQPQHF. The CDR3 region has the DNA TGTGCCATCAGTGAGAGGGGGCTTCAGCCCCAGCATTTT.

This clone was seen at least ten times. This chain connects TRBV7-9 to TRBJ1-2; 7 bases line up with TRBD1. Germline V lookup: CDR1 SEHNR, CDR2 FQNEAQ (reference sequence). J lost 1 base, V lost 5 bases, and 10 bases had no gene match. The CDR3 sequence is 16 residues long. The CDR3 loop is CASSPPTGLFNYGYTF. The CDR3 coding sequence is TGTGCCAGCAGCCCTCCGACAGGGCTATTTAACTATGGCTACACCTTC. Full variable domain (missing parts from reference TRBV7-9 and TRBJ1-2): DTGVSQNPRHKITKRGQNVTFRCDPISEHNRLYWYRQTLGQGPEFLTYFQNEAQLEKSRLLSDRFSAERPKGSFSTLEIQRTEQGDSAMYLCASSPPTGLFNYGYTFGSGTRLTVV.

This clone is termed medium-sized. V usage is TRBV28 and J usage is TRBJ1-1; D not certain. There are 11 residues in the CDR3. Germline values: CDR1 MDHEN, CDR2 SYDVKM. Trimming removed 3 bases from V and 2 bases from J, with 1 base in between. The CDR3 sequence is CASSFNTEAFF. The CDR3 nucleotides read TGTGCCAGCAGTTTTAACACTGAAGCTTTCTTT. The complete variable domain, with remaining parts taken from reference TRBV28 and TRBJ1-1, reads DVKVTQSSRYLVKRTGEKVFLECVQDMDHENMFWYRQDPGLGLRLIYFSYDVKMKEKGDIPEGYSVSREKKERFSLILESASTNQTSMYLCASSFNTEAFFGQGTRLTVV.

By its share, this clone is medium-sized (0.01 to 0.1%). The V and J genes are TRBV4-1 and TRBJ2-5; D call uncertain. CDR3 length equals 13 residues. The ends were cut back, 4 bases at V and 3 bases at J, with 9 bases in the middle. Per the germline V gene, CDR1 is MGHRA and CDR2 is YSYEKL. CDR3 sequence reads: CASSRRFEETQYF. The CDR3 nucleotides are TGCGCCAGCAGCCGAAGATTCGAAGAGACCCAGTACTTC.

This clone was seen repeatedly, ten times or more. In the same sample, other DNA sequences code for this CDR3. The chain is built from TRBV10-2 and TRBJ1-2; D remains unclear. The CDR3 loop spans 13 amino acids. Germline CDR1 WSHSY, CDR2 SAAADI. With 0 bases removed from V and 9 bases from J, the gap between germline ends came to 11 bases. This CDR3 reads CASSESTLTSYTF. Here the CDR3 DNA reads TGCGCCAGCAGTGAGTCGACTCTGACTAGCTACACCTTC.

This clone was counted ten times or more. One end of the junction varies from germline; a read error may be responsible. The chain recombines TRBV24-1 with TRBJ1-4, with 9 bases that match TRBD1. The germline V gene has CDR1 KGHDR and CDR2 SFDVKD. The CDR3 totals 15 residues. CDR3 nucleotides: TGTGCCGCCAGTGGGACAGGGAATGAGGATGAAAAACTGTTTTTT. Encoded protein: CAASGTGNEDEKLFF.

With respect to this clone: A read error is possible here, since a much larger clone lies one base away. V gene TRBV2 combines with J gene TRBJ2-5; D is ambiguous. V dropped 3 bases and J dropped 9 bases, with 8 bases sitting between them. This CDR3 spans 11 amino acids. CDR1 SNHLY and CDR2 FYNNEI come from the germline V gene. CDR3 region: CASSERWAQYF. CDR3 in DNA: TGTGCCAGCAGTGAGAGGTGGGCCCAGTACTTC.

CDR3 sequence: CASSQDAGAAYEQYF. As DNA, the CDR3 is TGTGCCAGCAGCCAAGACGCGGGAGCAGCCTACGAGCAGTACTTC. The chain links TRBV4-2 to TRBJ2-7, with 7 bases identical to TRBD2. Trimming took 0 bases from V and 2 from J; bases not matched to a gene: 4. There are 15 residues in the CDR3. Germline V gene sequence: CDR1 LGHNA, CDR2 YNFKEQ.

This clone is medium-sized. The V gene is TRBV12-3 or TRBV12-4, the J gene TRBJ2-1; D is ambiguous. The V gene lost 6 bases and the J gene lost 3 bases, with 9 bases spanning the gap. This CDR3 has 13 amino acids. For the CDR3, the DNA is TGTGCCAGCAGCCGTAACCGCTACAATGAGCAGTTCTTC. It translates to CASSRNRYNEQFF.

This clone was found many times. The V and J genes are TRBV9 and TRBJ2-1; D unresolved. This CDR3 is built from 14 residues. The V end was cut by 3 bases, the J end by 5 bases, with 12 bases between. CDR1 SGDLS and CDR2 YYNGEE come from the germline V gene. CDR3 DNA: TGTGCCAGCAGCGCCTCCGGAGAGAACAATGAGCAGTTCTTC. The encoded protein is CASSASGENNEQFF.

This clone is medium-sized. Here the CDR3 reads CASSFSHTNEQFF. The CDR3 DNA reads as TGTGCCAGCAGTTTTTCCCACACCAATGAGCAGTTCTTC. The gene calls are TRBV12-3 or TRBV12-4 and TRBJ2-1; D is ambiguous. CDR3 size: 13 residues. Trimming pared 3 bases from V and 6 bases from J, leaving 9 bases between.

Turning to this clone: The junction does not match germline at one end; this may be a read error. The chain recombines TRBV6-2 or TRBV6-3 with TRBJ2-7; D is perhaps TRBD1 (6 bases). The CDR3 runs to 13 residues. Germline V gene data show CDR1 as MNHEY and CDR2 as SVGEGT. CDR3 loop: CASRTTGSYDQYF. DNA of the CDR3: TGTGCCAGCAGGACAACAGGGTCCTACGATCAGTACTTC.

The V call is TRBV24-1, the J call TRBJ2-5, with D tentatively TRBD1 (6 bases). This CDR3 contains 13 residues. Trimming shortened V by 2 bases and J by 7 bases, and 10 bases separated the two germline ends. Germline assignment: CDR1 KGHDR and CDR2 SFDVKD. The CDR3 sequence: CATSDWGLGTQYF. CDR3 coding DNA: TGTGCCACCAGTGATTGGGGGCTAGGGACCCAGTACTTC.

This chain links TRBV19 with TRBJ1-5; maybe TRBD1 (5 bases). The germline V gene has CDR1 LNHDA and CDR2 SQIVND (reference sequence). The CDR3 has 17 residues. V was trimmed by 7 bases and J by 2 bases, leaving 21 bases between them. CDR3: CASIILGWGRGNQPQHF. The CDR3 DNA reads TGTGCCAGTATTATTCTCGGATGGGGCAGAGGCAATCAGCCCCAGCATTTT.

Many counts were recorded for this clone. For the CDR3, the DNA is TGTGCCAGCAGCGTCGGTACGGGACAGGGGGTTTACGAGCAGTACTTC. This codes for CASSVGTGQGVYEQYF. This chain connects TRBV5-6 to TRBJ2-7, with 11 bases aligning to TRBD1. The V and J ends lost 4 bases and 4 bases, in that order; junction bases with no gene match: 10. This CDR3 has 16 amino acids. The germline gives CDR1 SGHDT, CDR2 YYEEEE.

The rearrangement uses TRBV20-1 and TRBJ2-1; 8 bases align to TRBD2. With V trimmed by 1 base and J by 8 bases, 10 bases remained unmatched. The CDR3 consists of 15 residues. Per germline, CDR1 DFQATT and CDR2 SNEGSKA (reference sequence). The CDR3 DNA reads TGCAGTGCTAGAGGGGGGACTAGAAAAACCGATGAGCAGTTCTTC. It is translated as CSARGGTRKTDEQFF.

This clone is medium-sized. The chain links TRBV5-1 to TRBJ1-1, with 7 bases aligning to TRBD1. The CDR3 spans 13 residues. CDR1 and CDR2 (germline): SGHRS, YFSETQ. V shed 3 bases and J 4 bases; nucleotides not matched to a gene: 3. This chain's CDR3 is CASSSGQLTEAFF. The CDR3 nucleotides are TGCGCCAGCAGCTCGGGACAGCTCACTGAAGCTTTCTTT.